A single sample gave rise to the 9 T cell receptor beta chains below, sequenced in a study of T-cell reconstitution after alpha-beta-depleted transplantation in children (dated by TCRdb to 2016 to 2017). Library preparation employed PCR. Sequenced on an Illumina HiSeq 2500. Molecular barcoding was employed in the preparation of TCR libraries, with unique molecular identifiers being used to normalize TCRbeta repertoire quantification. TCRdb reran the public reads through fastp at Q25 and MiXCR, keeping productive beta chains. All rows with the same CDR3 protein become a single entry with the most common DNA and genes. This sample comprises about 600,000 distinct CDR3 sequences, 20% to 25% of them detected only once. 13% to 15% of the sample belongs to the ten largest clones. The sample's treatment or condition label is to be understood as: allogeneic hematopoietic cell transplantation with graft depleted of TCRalphabeta T cells and CD19 B cells.

The sample here was PBMCs, mostly from graft donor cells, taken 360 days after TCRalphabeta/CD19-depleted stem cell transplant. The receptors here all came from a boy less than two years old who had a stem cell transplant for acute myeloid leukemia, so the T cells may come from the graft donor.

V gene TRBV5-5 combines with J gene TRBJ2-3; 7 bases are a match to TRBD1. The CDR3 loop spans 15 amino acids. Trimming cost V 0 bases and J 4 bases; bases outside gene matches: 5. Germline V gene data show CDR1 as SGHKS and CDR2 as YYEKEE (reference sequence). CDR3 nucleotides: TGTGCCAGCAGCTTGGGACAGGGAAGTGCAGATACGCAGTATTTT. This translates into CASSLGQGSADTQYF.

This clonotype was seen only a few times. V and J are TRBV4-3 and TRBJ1-3; D unresolved. The CDR3 sequence is 15 residues long. V was trimmed by 6 bases and J by 0 bases, leaving 12 bases between them. The germline gives CDR1 LGHNA, CDR2 YSLEER. The CDR3 sequence: CASSPGRSSGNTIYF. For the CDR3, the DNA is TGCGCCAGCAGTCCTGGACGGAGCTCTGGAAACACCATATATTTT.

The rearrangement joins TRBV6-5 to TRBJ2-5; TRBD1 is a possible D gene (6 bases). Germline V gene sequence: CDR1 MNHEY, CDR2 SVGAGI. The CDR3 has 13 amino acids. Trimming removed 0 bases at V and 8 bases at J, with 10 bases between. The CDR3 DNA reads as TGTGCCAGCAGTTACTCGACACAGGGAACCCAGTACTTC. It yields the protein CASSYSTQGTQYF.

This clonotype was detected ten times or more. This sequence joins TRBV6-5 and TRBJ2-3; weak D call: TRBD1 (6 bases). The CDR3 extends over 15 amino acids. CDR1 is MNHEY, CDR2 SVGAGI, per germline. Trimming stripped 4 bases from V and 3 bases from J, with 14 bases between. The CDR3 sequence is CASSWQGSITDTQYF. Written as DNA, the CDR3 is TGTGCCAGCAGTTGGCAGGGGTCGATTACAGATACGCAGTATTTT.

Many counts were recorded for this clonotype. The chain employs TRBV7-6 and TRBJ2-7; 8 bases fit TRBD1. The V and J ends lost 1 base and 1 base, in that order; junction bases with no gene match: 0. The germline V gene has CDR1 SGHVS and CDR2 FNYEAQ. There are 14 residues in the CDR3. In nucleotides, the CDR3 is TGTGCCAGCAGCTTAGGGGACAGGTCCTACGAGCAGTACGTC. Amino acid sequence: CASSLGDRSYEQYV.

This clonotype has just a few counts. V is TRBV29-1 and J is TRBJ1-4; 8 nucleotides agree with TRBD1. With 4 bases clipped from V and 8 bases from J, the junction kept 9 bases outside the gene matches. The CDR3 covers 14 residues. Germline CDR1 reads SQVTM; CDR2 reads ANQGSEA. CDR3 residues: CSVGRTGIGEKLFF. The CDR3 DNA sequence: TGCAGCGTTGGTAGGACAGGGATAGGAGAAAAACTGTTTTTT.

This rearrangement joins TRBV20-1 to TRBJ1-1; no clear D. The V end was cut by 2 bases, the J end by 0 bases, with 13 bases between. CDR3 length equals 15 residues. The germline CDR1 and CDR2 sequences are DFQATT and SNEGSKA (reference sequence). This CDR3 reads CSARILAGMNTEAFF. DNA for the CDR3: TGCAGTGCTAGAATTCTGGCCGGCATGAACACTGAAGCTTTCTTT.

The chain couples TRBV4-1 to TRBJ1-1, with a weak D call TRBD1 (6 bases). The V end was cut by 1 base, the J end by 1 base, with 10 bases between. There are 15 residues in the CDR3. From germline, CDR1 is MGHRA and CDR2 YSYEKL. The CDR3 nucleotides are TGCGCCAGCAGCCAAGTAGGGGGAAAGAACACTGAAGCTTTCTTT. This translates into CASSQVGGKNTEAFF.

This clonotype was observed many times. The rearrangement links TRBV28 to TRBJ1-1, with D hard to call. Germline values: CDR1 MDHEN, CDR2 SYDVKM. V lost 3 bases, J lost 0 bases, and 8 bases lay in between. The CDR3 contains 14 residues. Here the CDR3 DNA reads TGTGCCAGCAGTTTTAGGTCCATGAACACTGAAGCTTTCTTT. This encodes CASSFRSMNTEAFF.